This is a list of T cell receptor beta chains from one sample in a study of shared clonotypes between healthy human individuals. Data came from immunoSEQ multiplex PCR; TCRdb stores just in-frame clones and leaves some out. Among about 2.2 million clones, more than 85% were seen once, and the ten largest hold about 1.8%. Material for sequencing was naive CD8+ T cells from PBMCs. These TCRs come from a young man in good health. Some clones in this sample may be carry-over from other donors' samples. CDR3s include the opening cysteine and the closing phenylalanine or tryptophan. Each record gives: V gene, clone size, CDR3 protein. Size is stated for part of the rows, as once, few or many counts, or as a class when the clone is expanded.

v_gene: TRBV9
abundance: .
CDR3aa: CASSPSEKPYEQYF

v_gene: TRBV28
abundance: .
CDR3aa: CASSSTLVGRQKYF

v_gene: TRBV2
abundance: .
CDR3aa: CASRVTSGLTEQYF

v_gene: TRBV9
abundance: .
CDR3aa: CASSVGPGRGPGELFF

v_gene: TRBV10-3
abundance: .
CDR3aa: CAISEPWTSGSLWEQFF

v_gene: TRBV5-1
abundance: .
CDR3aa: CASRQARGINYGYTF

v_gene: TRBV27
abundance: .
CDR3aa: CASRTSGGPSNQPQHF

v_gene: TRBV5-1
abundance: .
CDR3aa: CASSLVPRNEQFF

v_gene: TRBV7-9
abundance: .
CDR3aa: CASSLLSGSYNEQFF

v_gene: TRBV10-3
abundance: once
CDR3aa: CAISDIVAVDTEAFF

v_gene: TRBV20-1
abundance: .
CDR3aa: CSARAGGELFF

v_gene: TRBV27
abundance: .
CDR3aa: CASSSIKLDSPTEAFF

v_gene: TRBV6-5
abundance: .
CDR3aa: CASSLGVVNTEAFF

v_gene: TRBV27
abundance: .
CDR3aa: CASSLRDDEKLFF

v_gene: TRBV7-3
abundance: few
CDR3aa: CASSLNLAGYYNEQFF

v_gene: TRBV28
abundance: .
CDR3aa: CASNNDRTNTGELFF

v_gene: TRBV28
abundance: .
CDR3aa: CASSDLGPFYEQYF

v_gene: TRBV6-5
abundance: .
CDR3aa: CASEAGNTEAFF

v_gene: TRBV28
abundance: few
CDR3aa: CASSLNEQFF

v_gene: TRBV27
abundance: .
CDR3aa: CASSLVQGGDGYTF

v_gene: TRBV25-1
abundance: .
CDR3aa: CASSERRTTDTQYF

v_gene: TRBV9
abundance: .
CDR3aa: CASSPWGSTDTQYF

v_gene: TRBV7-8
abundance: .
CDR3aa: CASSLGPLGNQPQHF

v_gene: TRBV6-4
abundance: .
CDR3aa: CASSDSGSGANYGYTF

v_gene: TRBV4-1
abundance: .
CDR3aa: CASSRPGPSLNTGELFF

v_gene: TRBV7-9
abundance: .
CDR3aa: CASSLTNSHPYEQYF

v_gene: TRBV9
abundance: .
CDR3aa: CASSGTGTGAYEQYF

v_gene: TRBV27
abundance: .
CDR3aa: CASSLWGGYEQYF

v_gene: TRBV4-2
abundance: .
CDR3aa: CASSQDPEEWEAATGELFF

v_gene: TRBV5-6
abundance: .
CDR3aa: CASSLERYEQYF

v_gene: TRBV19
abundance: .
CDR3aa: CATSTGFFGYTF

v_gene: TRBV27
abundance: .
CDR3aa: CASSGQPPTATNEKLFF

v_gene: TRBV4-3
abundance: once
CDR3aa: CASSQGHRGGTEAFF

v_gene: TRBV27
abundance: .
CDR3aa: CASSPRGRDTYNEQFF

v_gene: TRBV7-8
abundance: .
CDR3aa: CASSPALFYEQYF

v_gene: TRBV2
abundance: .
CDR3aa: CASSELRLASGELFF

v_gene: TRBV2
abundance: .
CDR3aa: CASRETGSLDEQYF

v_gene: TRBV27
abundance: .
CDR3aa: CASSPSGEGTEAFF

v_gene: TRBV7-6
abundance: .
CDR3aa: CASSLGVVGNTIYF

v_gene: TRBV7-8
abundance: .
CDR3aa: CASSLLNTEAFF

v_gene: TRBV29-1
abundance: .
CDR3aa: CSVEEWGAESSYEQYF

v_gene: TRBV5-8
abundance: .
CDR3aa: CASSLAAGTPSTDTQYF

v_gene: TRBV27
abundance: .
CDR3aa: CASSLVLWGQGNQPQHF

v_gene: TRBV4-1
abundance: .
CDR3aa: CASSQEMAGLAVYNEQFF

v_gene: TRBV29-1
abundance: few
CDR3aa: CSAWDREDYGYTF

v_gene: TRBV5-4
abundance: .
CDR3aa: CASSTGLAGYNEQFF

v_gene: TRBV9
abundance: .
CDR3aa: CASSWTGGEGRELFF

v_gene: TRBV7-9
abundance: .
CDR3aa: CASDSQGTNNEQFF

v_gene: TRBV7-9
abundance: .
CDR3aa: CASSLASGTGEAFF

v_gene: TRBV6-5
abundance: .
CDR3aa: CASSLDSGEQYF

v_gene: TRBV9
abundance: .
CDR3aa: CASSVGGRIFEQFF